This entry lists 30 T cell receptor beta chains sequenced from one sample in a study of blood T cells in healthy people across ages. A second about 6 to 12 cycle PCR used barcoded and J-beta primers. Each CDR3 protein is one row after TCRdb ran MiXCR on the 5' RACE reads. The table includes about 1.5 million distinct CDR3 sequences, roughly two fifths detected once. Input material: blood. All receptors derive from a woman younger than 35 in good health.

This clonotype was detected a few times. The V gene is TRBV4-3, the J gene TRBJ2-2, with TRBD1 matching over 8 bases. The CDR3 runs 14 residues. Per germline, CDR1 LGHNA and CDR2 YSLEER. V gave up 4 bases and J gave up 5 bases; unmatched junction bases: 3. In DNA form, the CDR3 reads TGCGCCAGCAGCCTGGGACAGGCTACCGGGGAGCTGTTTTTT. This gives the protein CASSLGQATGELFF.

This rearrangement joins TRBV6-2 or TRBV6-3 to TRBJ2-5, with unresolved D. The germline CDR1 and CDR2 sequences are MNHEY and SVGEGT. The V end was cut by 8 bases, the J end by 5 bases, with 12 bases between. The CDR3 totals 12 residues. The CDR3 DNA follows: TGTGCCAGCGCAACGAGAGTGGAGACCCAGTACTTC. Its translation is CASATRVETQYF.

The V and J genes are TRBV7-3 and TRBJ2-1; D is tentatively TRBD1 or TRBD2 (6 bases each). Trimming took 0 bases from V and 10 from J, leaving 10 bases between them. The CDR3 spans 13 residues. Germline V CDR1 and CDR2: SGHTA, FQGTGA. In nucleotides, the CDR3 is TGTGCCAGCAGCTTAACGGGGGGCCGGGAGCAGTTCTTC. Translated, it gives CASSLTGGREQFF.

This clonotype has more than one count but fewer than ten. This chain joins TRBV28 and TRBJ2-6, with D maybe TRBD2 (6 bases). CDR1 and CDR2 (germline): MDHEN, SYDVKM. The CDR3 covers 13 residues. V lost 10 bases and J lost 1, with 8 bases in between. The CDR3 bases are TGTGCCACGGAGGGTTCTGGGGCCAACGTCCTGACTTTC. Amino acid sequence: CATEGSGANVLTF.

This clonotype was recorded a few times. The rearrangement joins TRBV12-3 or TRBV12-4 to TRBJ1-2; perhaps TRBD1 as D (6 bases). V was pared by 1 base and J by 2 bases, with 11 bases between. The CDR3 spans 15 residues. This CDR3 is CASSLGGRLNYGYTF. Written as DNA, the CDR3 is TGTGCCAGCAGTTTAGGGGGGCGCCTAAACTATGGCTACACCTTC.

The chain joins TRBV5-1 to TRBJ1-1; D is undetermined. Germline-derived CDR1 and CDR2 are SGHRS and YFSETQ. The CDR3 is 13 residues long. V was cut by 3 bases and J by 3 bases, with 9 bases left in between. CDR3: CASSSGWDTEAFF. Written as DNA, the CDR3 is TGCGCCAGCAGCTCCGGGTGGGACACTGAAGCTTTCTTT.

This chain connects TRBV6-5 to TRBJ2-7; D is unresolved. V was shortened by 7 bases and J by 6 bases, with 13 bases between the two germline ends. CDR3 length equals 12 residues. Germline CDR1 is MNHEY and CDR2 is SVGAGI. CDR3 residues: CASTWRECEQYF. The CDR3 nucleotides read TGTGCCAGCACCTGGCGAGAGTGCGAGCAGTACTTC.

The rearrangement joins TRBV2 to TRBJ2-3; D unresolved. The germline V and J ends were trimmed by 5 bases and 0 bases, with 9 bases remaining between them. This CDR3 comprises 14 residues. Germline V gene lookup returns CDR1 SNHLY and CDR2 FYNNEI. The CDR3 DNA follows: TGTGCCAGCAGTCCAGACTGGAGCACAGATACGCAGTATTTT. The encoded protein is CASSPDWSTDTQYF.

J is TRBJ1-4 and V is TRBV6-2 or TRBV6-3; D gene unclear. The CDR3 is made up of 12 amino acids. From germline, CDR1 is MNHEY and CDR2 SVGEGT. V shed 6 bases and J shed 7 bases, with 9 bases lying between them. The DNA of the CDR3 is TGTGCCAGCAGCGACCCGGGTGAAAAACTGTTTTTT. The encoded protein is CASSDPGEKLFF.

The chain links TRBV5-1 to TRBJ1-6; no firm D call. The V end lost 0 bases, the J end lost 6 bases, and 13 bases lay between the germline ends. Germline CDR1 SGHRS, CDR2 YFSETQ. The CDR3 extends over 16 amino acids. This CDR3 is CASSLESADLNSPLHF. The CDR3 nucleotides are TGCGCCAGCAGCTTGGAATCGGCAGATCTTAATTCACCCCTCCACTTT.

The chain couples TRBV12-3 or TRBV12-4 to TRBJ1-5, with 9 bases aligning to TRBD1. The CDR3 is made up of 16 amino acids. V trimming: 6 bases; J trimming: 0 bases; junction bases outside the gene matches: 6. CDR3 region: CASSRQGELSNQPQHF. In DNA, the CDR3 is TGTGCCAGCAGCCGACAGGGGGAGCTTAGCAATCAGCCCCAGCATTTT.

V is TRBV2 and J is TRBJ2-7, with 9 bases that match TRBD2. This CDR3 comprises 17 residues. Germline V gene data show CDR1 as SNHLY and CDR2 as FYNNEI. The J segment lost 1 base and the V segment lost 6 bases, leaving 13 bases of the junction unmatched. CDR3 in DNA: TGTGCCAGCAGGAGGTTAGGTAGCGGGAGACTTTCCTACGAGCAGTACTTC. It codes for CASRRLGSGRLSYEQYF.

The chain employs TRBV12-3 or TRBV12-4 and TRBJ2-3, with D possibly matching TRBD1 (6 bases). CDR3 length equals 16 residues. The germline V and J ends were trimmed by 5 bases and 4 bases, with 19 bases remaining between them. In nucleotides, the CDR3 is TGTGCCAGCAGTAAAAGGACAGCAAGTAGCGCAGATACGCAGTATTTT. Protein product: CASSKRTASSADTQYF.

The J gene is TRBJ1-2, the V gene TRBV7-2; TRBD1 is a possible D gene (5 bases). Germline-derived CDR1 and CDR2 are SGHTA and FQGNSA. Trimming shortened V by 5 bases and J by 4 bases, and 20 bases separated the two germline ends. The CDR3 totals 16 residues. The CDR3 DNA sequence: TGTGCCAGCAGCCCGAGCTCAGGGAGGCAAAGCTATGGCTACACCTTC. Translated, it gives CASSPSSGRQSYGYTF.

The sample holds a few counts of this clonotype. The J gene is TRBJ2-5, the V gene TRBV4-3, with 7 bases fitting TRBD1. This CDR3 has 15 amino acids. V was pared by 3 bases and J by 5 bases, with 9 bases of the junction left unmatched. The V gene's germline CDR1 is LGHNA and CDR2 YSLEER. The CDR3 loop is CASSQGSRDSETQYF. The CDR3 DNA reads TGCGCCAGCAGCCAGGGTTCCCGGGACAGCGAGACCCAGTACTTC.

This clonotype was seen a few times. V gene TRBV15 combines with J gene TRBJ2-3, with D perhaps TRBD1 or TRBD2 (5 bases each). CDR3 length equals 14 residues. The germline CDR1 and CDR2 sequences are LNHNV and YYDKDF (reference sequence). Trimming cost V 0 bases and J 4 bases, with 8 bases left between them. CDR3 loop: CATSRDRGPDTQYF. Here the CDR3 DNA reads TGTGCCACCAGCAGAGATAGGGGACCAGATACGCAGTATTTT.

The J gene is TRBJ1-1, the V gene TRBV7-9; D not resolved. The V gene's germline CDR1 is SEHNR and CDR2 FQNEAQ (reference sequence). The CDR3 length is 12 residues. Trimming took 2 bases from V and 11 from J, leaving 12 bases between them. CDR3 in DNA: TGTGCCAGCAGCTTATTCACTTCGGCTGCTTTCTTT. It codes for CASSLFTSAAFF.

With respect to this clonotype: At one boundary the junction diverges from the germline segment, which might be a read error. This chain uses TRBV5-5 with TRBJ1-1, with D possibly being TRBD1 (5 bases). The CDR3 contains 15 residues. In germline, CDR1 is SGHKS, CDR2 YYEKEE (reference sequence). The CDR3 loop reads CASSSPGPMNTKAFF. The DNA of the CDR3 is TGTGCCAGCAGTTCTCCGGGACCTATGAACACTAAAGCTTTCTTT.

This clonotype occurred a few times. The rearrangement links TRBV30 to TRBJ2-1, with TRBD2 matching over 7 bases. V dropped 2 bases and J dropped 9; count of bases not matched to a gene: 1. The CDR3 runs to 11 residues. Germline-derived CDR1 and CDR2 are GTSNPN and SVGIG (reference sequence). The CDR3 reads CAWSPSGEQFF. In DNA, the CDR3 is TGTGCCTGGAGTCCTAGCGGTGAGCAGTTCTTC.

The chain couples TRBV20-1 to TRBJ2-5, with 14 bases identical to TRBD2. The V gene's germline CDR1 is DFQATT and CDR2 SNEGSKA (reference sequence). Trimming took 5 bases from V and 11 from J; bases not matched to a gene: 28. The CDR3 extends over 20 amino acids. The CDR3 sequence is CSAYPNNIGTSGRRYNEQYF. The CDR3 region has the DNA TGCAGTGCTTACCCCAATAATATAGGGACTAGCGGGAGACGTTACAATGAGCAGTACTTC.

The V and J genes are TRBV27 and TRBJ1-2, with D possibly matching TRBD1 (5 bases). Between the trimmed V and J ends, which lost 2 bases and 4 bases, there was a span of 20 bases. Per germline, CDR1 MNHEY and CDR2 SMNVEV (reference sequence). CDR3 length: 17 residues. The CDR3 here is CASSLKGPGYLSYGYTF. Written as DNA, the CDR3 is TGTGCCAGCAGTTTAAAAGGGCCAGGGTACCTTTCCTATGGCTACACCTTC.

This rearrangement joins TRBV29-1 to TRBJ1-5; D is perhaps TRBD1 (5 bases). Trimming shortened V by 3 bases and J by 3 bases, and 9 bases separated the two germline ends. The CDR3 covers 13 residues. Germline CDR1 and CDR2: SQVTM and ANQGSEA. CDR3 residues: CSVEAGFNQPQHF. The CDR3, as DNA: TGCAGCGTTGAGGCAGGGTTCAATCAGCCCCAGCATTTT.

The gene calls are TRBV12-3 or TRBV12-4 and TRBJ2-6; TRBD1 aligns across 8 bases. After removal of 5 bases from V and 4 bases from J, the junction contained 7 bases not matched to a gene. The CDR3 is 16 amino acids. CDR3 DNA: TGTGCCAGCAGTGTCAGACAGGGGAGCGGGGCCAACGTCCTGACTTTC. Amino acid sequence: CASSVRQGSGANVLTF.

The CDR3 loop reads CSADRVASYEQYF. CDR3 nucleotide sequence: TGCAGTGCAGACAGGGTCGCCTCCTACGAGCAGTACTTC. The rearrangement links TRBV20-1 to TRBJ2-7, with TRBD1 identical over 7 bases. Losses at the gene ends were 6 bases for V and 0 bases for J; bases not matched to a gene: 5. Germline V gene lookup returns CDR1 DFQATT and CDR2 SNEGSKA (reference sequence). This CDR3 is built from 13 residues.

The rearrangement joins TRBV21-1 to TRBJ1-2; the table gives TRBD1 as D, unverified against the DNA. TRBV21-1 represents a pseudogene. This CDR3 has 16 amino acids. This chain's CDR3 is CASSKGYGTINYGYTF. The CDR3 DNA follows: TGTGCCAGCAGCAAAGGCTACGGGACGATCAACTATGGCTACACCTTC.

The rearrangement joins TRBV12-3 or TRBV12-4 to TRBJ2-1, with D unresolved. CDR3 length equals 14 residues. V dropped 5 bases and J dropped 7 bases, with 15 bases sitting between them. The CDR3 loop reads CASSRPPEHNEQFF. The CDR3 bases are TGTGCCAGCAGTCGCCCCCCCGAGCATAATGAGCAGTTCTTC.

This clonotype occurred a few times. The rearrangement links TRBV2 to TRBJ2-1; TRBD1 aligns across 9 bases. CDR1 is SNHLY and CDR2 is FYNNEI in the germline V gene. V dropped 7 bases and J dropped 9; count of bases not matched to a gene: 10. There are 14 residues in the CDR3. CDR3 sequence (DNA): TGTGCCAGCAATAGGGGGACAGGGTATGGTGAGCAGTTCTTC. Residues: CASNRGTGYGEQFF.

The CDR3 reads CSTTLYNEQYF. Written as DNA, the CDR3 is TGCAGCACGACTCTGTACAATGAGCAGTACTTC. V is TRBV29-1 and J is TRBJ2-1; no clear D. The DNA end favors TRBJ2-7, so the J call may be wrong. The V gene's germline CDR1 is SQVTM and CDR2 ANQGSEA. The CDR3 consists of 11 residues.

This clonotype turned up a few times. The chain recombines TRBV12-3 or TRBV12-4 with TRBJ2-1; 7 positions agree with TRBD2. This CDR3 contains 15 residues. Losses at the gene ends were 5 bases for V and 3 bases for J; bases not matched to a gene: 7. The CDR3 nucleotides are TGTGCCAGCAGTCCGACTAGCCTCTTCTACAATGAGCAGTTCTTC. Translation gives CASSPTSLFYNEQFF.

This clonotype was counted only a few times. This chain uses TRBV4-3 with TRBJ2-3, with TRBD2 identical over 8 bases. V shed 4 bases, J shed 3 bases, and the junction held 9 bases outside the gene matches. The CDR3 has 16 residues. The germline V gene has CDR1 LGHNA and CDR2 YSLEER. In DNA form, the CDR3 reads TGCGCCAGCAGCCGAGGGAGGGCGGGAGGAACAGATACGCAGTATTTT. It translates to CASSRGRAGGTDTQYF.